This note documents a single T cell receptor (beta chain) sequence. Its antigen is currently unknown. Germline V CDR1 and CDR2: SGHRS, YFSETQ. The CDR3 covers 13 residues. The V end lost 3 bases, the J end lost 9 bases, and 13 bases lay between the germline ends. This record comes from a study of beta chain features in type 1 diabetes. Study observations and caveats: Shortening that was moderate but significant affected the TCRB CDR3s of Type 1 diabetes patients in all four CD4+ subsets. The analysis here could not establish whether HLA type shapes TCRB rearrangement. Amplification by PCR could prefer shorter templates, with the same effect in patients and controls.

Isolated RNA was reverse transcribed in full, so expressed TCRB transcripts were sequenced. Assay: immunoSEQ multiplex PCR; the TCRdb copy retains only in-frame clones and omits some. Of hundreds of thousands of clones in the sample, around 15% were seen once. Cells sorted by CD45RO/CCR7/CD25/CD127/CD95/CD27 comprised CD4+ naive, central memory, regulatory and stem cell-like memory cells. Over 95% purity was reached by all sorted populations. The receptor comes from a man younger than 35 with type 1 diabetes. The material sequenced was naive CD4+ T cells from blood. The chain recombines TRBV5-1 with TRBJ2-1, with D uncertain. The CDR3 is CASSSSPGSEQFF. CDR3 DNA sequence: TGCGCCAGCAGCTCCTCCCCAGGATCTGAGCAGTTCTTC.